These T cell receptor beta chains were read from a single sample in a study of blood T cell repertoires in COVID-19. TCRdb's table, derived via immunoSEQ multiplex PCR, lists solely in-frame clones and lacks some. The data show roughly 200,000 clones, roughly nine tenths seen once. Sequenced sample: PBMCs or T cells enriched from blood (not recorded which). The receptors were gathered from a woman aged 50 to 60 in a cohort exposed to, infected with or recovered from COVID-19 (not recorded which). Each CDR3 is given with its conserved first and last residue. The D gene is left open where the match is weak. Size is omitted from some rows. Given values are once, few, many or a class for expanded clones.

CDR3 DNA: TGTGCCAGCAGTCCGTCAGGTGCCACTGAAGCTTTCTTT
CDR3 protein: CASSPSGATEAFF
V gene: TRBV11-2
clone size: NA
J gene: TRBJ1-1
D gene: NA

CDR3 DNA: TGTGCCAGCAGCCCGGACAGGGACTATAGCAATCAGCCCCAGCATTTT
CDR3 protein: CASSPDRDYSNQPQHF
V gene: TRBV4-2
clone size: NA
J gene: TRBJ1-5
D gene: TRBD1

CDR3 DNA: TGCGCCAGCATCGCTCCGGGACAAACGGAAGCTTTCTTT
CDR3 protein: CASIAPGQTEAFF
V gene: TRBV5-1
clone size: NA
J gene: TRBJ1-1
D gene: NA

CDR3 DNA: TGTGCCAGCGGAAGGGGATCTGAAGCTTTCTTT
CDR3 protein: CASGRGSEAFF
V gene: TRBV21-1
clone size: NA
J gene: TRBJ1-1
D gene: NA

CDR3 DNA: TGTGCCTGGACAAGACAGGATAACACTGAAGCTTTCTTT
CDR3 protein: CAWTRQDNTEAFF
V gene: TRBV30
clone size: NA
J gene: TRBJ1-1
D gene: NA

CDR3 DNA: TGTGCCAGTAGTACCTCAGGGGGTCGGAACATTCAGTACTTC
CDR3 protein: CASSTSGGRNIQYF
V gene: TRBV19
clone size: few
J gene: TRBJ2-4
D gene: TRBD1

CDR3 DNA: TGTGCCAGCAGCATCCAAGATCGGACTGAAGCTTTCTTT
CDR3 protein: CASSIQDRTEAFF
V gene: TRBV7-6
clone size: NA
J gene: TRBJ1-1
D gene: NA

CDR3 DNA: TGTGCCAGCAGCACTAGCGGGGGGCGCGTCGGGGAGCTGTTTTTT
CDR3 protein: CASSTSGGRVGELFF
V gene: TRBV2
clone size: NA
J gene: TRBJ2-2
D gene: TRBD2

CDR3 DNA: TGTGCCAGCAGTTACCTCAATGAGGTTGAAGGAGCTTTCTTT
CDR3 protein: CASSYLNEVEGAFF
V gene: TRBV6-5
clone size: NA
J gene: TRBJ1-1
D gene: NA

CDR3 DNA: TGTGCCAGCAGCTTAGCGTTGGGCAACTCCTATAATTCACCCCTCCACTTT
CDR3 protein: CASSLALGNSYNSPLHF
V gene: TRBV7-8
clone size: once
J gene: TRBJ1-6
D gene: NA

CDR3 DNA: TGTGCCAGCAACATGGGGACAGCCTCCTACGAGCAGTACTTC
CDR3 protein: CASNMGTASYEQYF
V gene: TRBV5-8
clone size: NA
J gene: TRBJ2-7
D gene: TRBD1

CDR3 DNA: TGTGCCAGCGAAGCGGGAGTCGGTAATGAAAAACTGTTTTTT
CDR3 protein: CASEAGVGNEKLFF
V gene: TRBV3-1/TRBV3-2
clone size: once
J gene: TRBJ1-4
D gene: NA

CDR3 DNA: TGTGCCAGCAGCTTGACAGGGCCTTTCTATGGCTACACCTTC
CDR3 protein: CASSLTGPFYGYTF
V gene: TRBV7-9
clone size: NA
J gene: TRBJ1-2
D gene: TRBD1

CDR3 DNA: TGTGCCAGCACGACGGGATCCTATAATTCACCCCTCCACTTT
CDR3 protein: CASTTGSYNSPLHF
V gene: TRBV28
clone size: NA
J gene: TRBJ1-6
D gene: NA

CDR3 DNA: TGCGCCAGCAGCCAAGATGGGGCAGGGGGCTATGGCTACACCTTC
CDR3 protein: CASSQDGAGGYGYTF
V gene: TRBV4-1
clone size: few
J gene: TRBJ1-2
D gene: TRBD1

CDR3 DNA: TGTGCCAGCAGTTTACTTGCGCAAGAGACCCAGTACTTC
CDR3 protein: CASSLLAQETQYF
V gene: TRBV27
clone size: NA
J gene: TRBJ2-5
D gene: NA

CDR3 DNA: TGTGCCTGGACAAAACATGGGGGGTATGAAAAACTGTTTTTT
CDR3 protein: CAWTKHGGYEKLFF
V gene: TRBV30
clone size: NA
J gene: TRBJ1-4
D gene: NA

CDR3 DNA: TGTGCCAGCAGATCTAGCGGGGGGTACGAGCAGTACTTC
CDR3 protein: CASRSSGGYEQYF
V gene: TRBV28
clone size: NA
J gene: TRBJ2-7
D gene: TRBD2

CDR3 DNA: TGTGCCAGCATCCTAATGGCGGAGGACACTGAAGCTTTCTTT
CDR3 protein: CASILMAEDTEAFF
V gene: TRBV6-5
clone size: once
J gene: TRBJ1-1
D gene: NA

CDR3 DNA: TGTGCCAGCAGCGTCACAGGGTTCTACGCCTACGAGCAGTACTTC
CDR3 protein: CASSVTGFYAYEQYF
V gene: TRBV5-8
clone size: NA
J gene: TRBJ2-7
D gene: NA

CDR3 DNA: TGTGCCAGCATTCCACGGGGGAACTACGAGCAGTACTTC
CDR3 protein: CASIPRGNYEQYF
V gene: TRBV6-5
clone size: NA
J gene: TRBJ2-7
D gene: NA

CDR3 DNA: TGTGCCAGCACAGGGACAGGGTCGGGGACCTATGGCTACACCTTC
CDR3 protein: CASTGTGSGTYGYTF
V gene: TRBV28
clone size: NA
J gene: TRBJ1-2
D gene: TRBD1

CDR3 DNA: TGTGCCAGCAGCGCGACACACGGAAACACCATATATTTT
CDR3 protein: CASSATHGNTIYF
V gene: TRBV7-2
clone size: NA
J gene: TRBJ1-3
D gene: NA

CDR3 DNA: TGTGCCAGCAGGCCCCCCGGGACAGGGATCTACGAGCAGTACTTC
CDR3 protein: CASRPPGTGIYEQYF
V gene: TRBV28
clone size: NA
J gene: TRBJ2-7
D gene: TRBD1

CDR3 DNA: TGTGCCAGCAGTCGGGGATTACAAGAGACCCAGTACTTC
CDR3 protein: CASSRGLQETQYF
V gene: TRBV2
clone size: NA
J gene: TRBJ2-5
D gene: NA

CDR3 DNA: TGTGCCAGCAGCCGAGGGGAGGACCATTCACCCCTCCACTTT
CDR3 protein: CASSRGEDHSPLHF
V gene: TRBV9
clone size: NA
J gene: TRBJ1-6
D gene: NA

CDR3 DNA: TGTGCCAGCAGTTACGTTGAGGGAAACAATGAGCAGTTCTTC
CDR3 protein: CASSYVEGNNEQFF
V gene: TRBV6-6
clone size: once
J gene: TRBJ2-1
D gene: NA

CDR3 DNA: TGCGCCAGCAGCTTGGTCCCAGGACTGAATGAGCAGTTCTTC
CDR3 protein: CASSLVPGLNEQFF
V gene: TRBV5-1
clone size: NA
J gene: TRBJ2-1
D gene: NA

CDR3 DNA: TGTGCCAGCAGCTTAGACGTCCGGGTGGAGACCCAGTACTTC
CDR3 protein: CASSLDVRVETQYF
V gene: TRBV11-1
clone size: NA
J gene: TRBJ2-5
D gene: NA

CDR3 DNA: TGTGCCAGCAGGACAGAGACCTATAATTCACCCCTCCACTTT
CDR3 protein: CASRTETYNSPLHF
V gene: TRBV6-5
clone size: NA
J gene: TRBJ1-6
D gene: NA

CDR3 DNA: TGTGCCAGCAGTGAAGCGGTGTCCAGGGGGTACAATGAGCAGTTCTTC
CDR3 protein: CASSEAVSRGYNEQFF
V gene: TRBV6-1
clone size: NA
J gene: TRBJ2-1
D gene: TRBD1

CDR3 DNA: TGCGCCAGCAGCGCTGGACAGGGAAACACTGAAGCTTTCTTT
CDR3 protein: CASSAGQGNTEAFF
V gene: TRBV10-1
clone size: NA
J gene: TRBJ1-1
D gene: TRBD1

CDR3 DNA: TGTGCCAGCAGCTCCGGACAGGGGGCCTACAATGAGCAGTTCTTC
CDR3 protein: CASSSGQGAYNEQFF
V gene: TRBV7-3
clone size: NA
J gene: TRBJ2-1
D gene: TRBD1

CDR3 DNA: TGTGCCAGCAGCTCGCAGGCGAACACTGAAGCTTTCTTT
CDR3 protein: CASSSQANTEAFF
V gene: TRBV11-1
clone size: NA
J gene: TRBJ1-1
D gene: NA

CDR3 DNA: TGTGCCAGCAGGTCTACAGGGTACGAGCAGTACTTC
CDR3 protein: CASRSTGYEQYF
V gene: TRBV12-3/TRBV12-4
clone size: once
J gene: TRBJ2-7
D gene: NA

CDR3 DNA: TGTGCCAGCAGGTACATTGAAGCTGAAGCTTTCTTT
CDR3 protein: CASRYIEAEAFF
V gene: TRBV7-2
clone size: NA
J gene: TRBJ1-1
D gene: NA

CDR3 DNA: TGCGCCAGCAGTTTATTTCCTAGCGGGGGGTCCAACTCCTACGAGCAGTACTTC
CDR3 protein: CASSLFPSGGSNSYEQYF
V gene: TRBV4-3
clone size: once
J gene: TRBJ2-7
D gene: TRBD2

CDR3 DNA: TGCGCCAGCAGCTCCGGGACAACCACCGGGGAGCTGTTTTTT
CDR3 protein: CASSSGTTTGELFF
V gene: TRBV10-1
clone size: NA
J gene: TRBJ2-2
D gene: NA

CDR3 DNA: TGCGCCAGCAGTGAAGGGGGGGACTCCTACGAGCAGTACTTC
CDR3 protein: CASSEGGDSYEQYF
V gene: TRBV10-2
clone size: few
J gene: TRBJ2-7
D gene: NA

CDR3 DNA: TGCGCCAGCAGTCATTGGGAGGATCAGGGACCGGGACGGATTTCACCCCTCCACTTT
CDR3 protein: CASSHWEDQGPGRISPLHF
V gene: TRBV23-1
clone size: NA
J gene: TRBJ1-6
D gene: NA

CDR3 DNA: TGTGCCAGCAGCAGAAGACAGGGGGGCAATCAGCCCCAGCATTTT
CDR3 protein: CASSRRQGGNQPQHF
V gene: TRBV28
clone size: NA
J gene: TRBJ1-5
D gene: TRBD1

CDR3 DNA: TGTGCCAGCAGCCCCGGACCGGGGAAGCGCAACAATGAGCAGTTCTTC
CDR3 protein: CASSPGPGKRNNEQFF
V gene: TRBV9
clone size: NA
J gene: TRBJ2-1
D gene: NA

CDR3 DNA: TGTGCCACCAGCCGGAACACAGGGGTCTACGAGCAGTACTTC
CDR3 protein: CATSRNTGVYEQYF
V gene: TRBV15
clone size: NA
J gene: TRBJ2-7
D gene: TRBD1

CDR3 DNA: TGTGCCAGCAGTTATGTAGCGGGCAACCAAGAGACCCAGTACTTC
CDR3 protein: CASSYVAGNQETQYF
V gene: TRBV6-5
clone size: NA
J gene: TRBJ2-5
D gene: TRBD2

CDR3 DNA: TGTGCCTCAAACCCGGACAGGCGAAGCAATCAGCCCCAGCATTTT
CDR3 protein: CASNPDRRSNQPQHF
V gene: TRBV19
clone size: NA
J gene: TRBJ1-5
D gene: TRBD1

CDR3 DNA: TGTGCCAGCATCAAAAAGCCCGCAGGGAGCACAGATACGCAGTATTTT
CDR3 protein: CASIKKPAGSTDTQYF
V gene: TRBV11-2
clone size: NA
J gene: TRBJ2-3
D gene: NA

CDR3 DNA: TGTGCCAGCAGCTTAGCAGAACTAACGAACTATGGCTACACCTTC
CDR3 protein: CASSLAELTNYGYTF
V gene: TRBV7-9
clone size: NA
J gene: TRBJ1-2
D gene: NA

CDR3 DNA: TGTGCCACCACAGGGGGAAGGGATGGCTACACCTTC
CDR3 protein: CATTGGRDGYTF
V gene: TRBV10-3
clone size: NA
J gene: TRBJ1-2
D gene: TRBD1

CDR3 DNA: TGTGCCAGCAGCCGGGGGTTATTGACTGAAGCTTTCTTT
CDR3 protein: CASSRGLLTEAFF
V gene: TRBV9
clone size: NA
J gene: TRBJ1-1
D gene: NA

CDR3 DNA: TGTGCCAGCAGCTTAGCGGGGACAGGGGACTCACCCCTCCACTTT
CDR3 protein: CASSLAGTGDSPLHF
V gene: TRBV7-6
clone size: NA
J gene: TRBJ1-6
D gene: TRBD1

CDR3 DNA: TGTGCCAGCAGCACTCCGGCGGGGAACAATGAGCAGTTCTTC
CDR3 protein: CASSTPAGNNEQFF
V gene: TRBV7-2
clone size: NA
J gene: TRBJ2-1
D gene: NA

CDR3 DNA: TGTGCCAGCAGCCCCGGTCCGGGCGGGGGGCGATCGGGGGAGCTGTTTTTT
CDR3 protein: CASSPGPGGGRSGELFF
V gene: TRBV7-3
clone size: NA
J gene: TRBJ2-2
D gene: TRBD2

CDR3 DNA: TGTGCCAGCAGCTTGTACGCAGGGGGCTCTTCACCCCTCCACTTT
CDR3 protein: CASSLYAGGSSPLHF
V gene: TRBV5-8
clone size: NA
J gene: TRBJ1-6
D gene: TRBD1

CDR3 DNA: TGTGCCAGTAGTATCACAGGGGGGACTAACTATGGCTACACCTTC
CDR3 protein: CASSITGGTNYGYTF
V gene: TRBV19
clone size: NA
J gene: TRBJ1-2
D gene: TRBD1

CDR3 DNA: TGTGCCTGGGACAGTTCGTTTGGAAACACCATATATTTT
CDR3 protein: CAWDSSFGNTIYF
V gene: TRBV30
clone size: NA
J gene: TRBJ1-3
D gene: NA

CDR3 DNA: TGTGCCTGGAGTATCCGGGACTCGGGGGTCCGGCCCCAGCATTTT
CDR3 protein: CAWSIRDSGVRPQHF
V gene: TRBV30
clone size: NA
J gene: TRBJ1-5
D gene: NA

CDR3 DNA: TGCGCCAGCAGCTCCTTAGGAGGACAGGGTAAAGGGCATGGCACAGATACGCAGTATTTT
CDR3 protein: CASSSLGGQGKGHGTDTQYF
V gene: TRBV5-1
clone size: NA
J gene: TRBJ2-3
D gene: TRBD1

CDR3 DNA: TGTGCCAGCAGTTTTGGGGGACAGGGTGGCGCTGAAGCTTTCTTT
CDR3 protein: CASSFGGQGGAEAFF
V gene: TRBV6-2/TRBV6-3
clone size: NA
J gene: TRBJ1-1
D gene: TRBD1

CDR3 DNA: TGCGCCAGCAGCCAAGCTCGGACAGGCTCCTACGAGCAGTACTTC
CDR3 protein: CASSQARTGSYEQYF
V gene: TRBV4-1
clone size: NA
J gene: TRBJ2-7
D gene: TRBD1

CDR3 DNA: TGTGCCAGCAGCTTAGTGGGGCAGACGAACACCGGGGAGCTGTTTTTT
CDR3 protein: CASSLVGQTNTGELFF
V gene: TRBV11-2
clone size: NA
J gene: TRBJ2-2
D gene: NA